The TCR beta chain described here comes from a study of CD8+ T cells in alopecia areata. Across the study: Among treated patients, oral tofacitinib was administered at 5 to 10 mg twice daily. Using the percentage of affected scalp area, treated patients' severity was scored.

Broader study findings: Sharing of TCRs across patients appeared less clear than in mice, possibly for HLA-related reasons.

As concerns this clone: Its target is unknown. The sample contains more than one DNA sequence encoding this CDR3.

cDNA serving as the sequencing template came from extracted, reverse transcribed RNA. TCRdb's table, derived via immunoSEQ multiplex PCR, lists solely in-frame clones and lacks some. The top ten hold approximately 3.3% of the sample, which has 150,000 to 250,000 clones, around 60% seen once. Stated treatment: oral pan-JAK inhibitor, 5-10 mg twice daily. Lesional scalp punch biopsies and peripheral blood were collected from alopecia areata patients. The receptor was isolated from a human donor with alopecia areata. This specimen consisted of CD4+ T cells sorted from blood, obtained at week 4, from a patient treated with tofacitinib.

DNA for the CDR3: TGTGCCTGGAGTGTACCGGGGCGGGGCTATGGCTACACCTTC. Its translation is CAWSVPGRGYGYTF. The V and J genes are TRBV30 and TRBJ1-2, with a tentative D call TRBD1 (5 bases). The CDR3 runs to 14 residues. CDR1 and CDR2 (germline): GTSNPN, SVGIG (reference sequence). Trimming removed 0 bases at V and 4 bases at J, with 12 bases between.